The 11 T cell receptor beta chains reported below all come from one sample, sequenced in a study of T-cell reconstitution after alpha-beta-depleted transplantation in children. Researchers prepared the TCRbeta library using unique molecular identifiers, the study reports. TCRdb recomputed calls from the PCR reads with MiXCR, one row per CDR3 protein. The sample yields about a million distinct CDR3 sequences, roughly 29% seen once. This sample comprised PBMCs, mostly from graft donor cells, obtained 360 days after TCRalphabeta/CD19-depleted stem cell transplant. The receptors come from a boy under two years old who had a stem cell transplant for SCID, so the T cells may come from the graft donor.

This clonotype was detected once. The gene calls are TRBV4-1 and TRBJ1-1; TRBD1 might be the D (5 bases). The germline V gene has CDR1 MGHRA and CDR2 YSYEKL. V was trimmed by 0 bases and J by 7 bases, leaving 15 bases between them. The length of the CDR3 is 15 residues. The CDR3 reads CASSQDQGHKYEAFF. The CDR3 DNA is TGCGCCAGCAGCCAAGACCAAGGACATAAATATGAAGCTTTCTTT.

The rearrangement joins TRBV5-4 to TRBJ1-1, with D perhaps TRBD1 (5 bases). Germline-derived CDR1 and CDR2 are SGHNT and YYREEE (reference sequence). The CDR3 is made up of 19 amino acids. Trimming removed 1 base from V and 3 bases from J, with 25 bases in between. Here the CDR3 DNA reads TGTGCCAGCAGCTTGTTCGTTTTCGGGGGATGGTCGGAGGACACTGAAGCTTTCTTT. Translated, it gives CASSLFVFGGWSEDTEAFF.

This clonotype was seen a handful of times. The V and J genes are TRBV20-1 and TRBJ1-1; D gene unclear. Germline assignment: CDR1 DFQATT and CDR2 SNEGSKA (reference sequence). The CDR3 has 13 amino acids. V was shortened by 4 bases and J by 3 bases, with 12 bases between the two germline ends. The CDR3 DNA reads TGCAGTGCTATTGTGCAGCTCTACACTGAAGCTTTCTTT. Translating it yields CSAIVQLYTEAFF.

The genes are TRBV20-1 and TRBJ2-3; TRBD2 agrees at 12 bases. V was pared by 6 bases and J by 8 bases, with 9 bases of the junction left unmatched. The CDR3 spans 14 residues. CDR1 and CDR2 (germline): DFQATT, SNEGSKA (reference sequence). The CDR3 loop reads CSALLAGGQRTQYF. The CDR3 DNA sequence: TGCAGTGCGCTACTAGCGGGGGGCCAGCGTACGCAGTATTTT.

This sequence joins TRBV2 and TRBJ2-7; D unclear. The CDR3 runs to 12 residues. Trimming stripped 5 bases from V and 9 bases from J, with 14 bases between. The germline V gene encodes CDR1 SNHLY and CDR2 FYNNEI. The CDR3 DNA follows: TGTGCCAGCAGTCCTACCTGGGATGCGCAGTACTTC. The encoded protein is CASSPTWDAQYF. Full variable domain (rest looked up from reference TRBV2 and TRBJ2-7): EPEVTQTPSHQVTQMGQEVILRCVPISNHLYFYWYRQILGQKVEFLVSFYNNEISEKSEIFDDQFSVERPDGSNFTLKIRSTKLEDSAMYFCASSPTWDAQYFGPGTRLTVT.

V gene TRBV24-1 combines with J gene TRBJ1-2; the D is unclear. Per germline, CDR1 KGHDR and CDR2 SFDVKD. The V end was cut by 5 bases, the J end by 1 base, with 7 bases between. CDR3 length equals 13 residues. CDR3 sequence (DNA): TGTGCCACCAGTGTGGGAATTAACTATGGCTACACCTTC. Translated: CATSVGINYGYTF.

This chain joins TRBV5-1 and TRBJ2-7; the match to TRBD1 covers 7 bases. The CDR3 extends over 15 amino acids. Germline CDR1 and CDR2: SGHRS and YFSETQ. V lost 1 base to trimming and J lost 3 bases; unmatched junction nucleotides: 7. CDR3 amino acids: CASSLTGAQYYEQYF. The DNA of the CDR3 is TGCGCCAGCAGCTTGACAGGGGCCCAATACTACGAGCAGTACTTC.

The chain employs TRBV28 and TRBJ1-2; D unclear. CDR3 size: 13 residues. Germline CDR1 and CDR2: MDHEN and SYDVKM. V was shortened by 4 bases and J by 2 bases, with 8 bases between the two germline ends. DNA of the CDR3: TGTGCCAGCAGTTGGGATCTCAACTATGGCTACACCTTC. Its protein product is CASSWDLNYGYTF.

This clonotype was found a few times. The chain has TRBV12-3 or TRBV12-4 and TRBJ2-2, with 12 bases identical to TRBD2. This CDR3 is 18 amino acids long. Trimming cost V 3 bases and J 3 bases; bases outside gene matches: 8. The CDR3 DNA reads TGTGCCAGCAGTTTCCCCTTACTAGCGGGGGGAGACACCGGGGAGCTGTTTTTT. Translated: CASSFPLLAGGDTGELFF.

J is TRBJ2-3 and V is TRBV6-1, with D unresolved. The CDR3 covers 15 residues. Germline-derived CDR1 and CDR2 are MNHNS and SASEGT. The germline V and J ends were trimmed by 6 bases and 0 bases, with 13 bases remaining between them. The CDR3 coding sequence is TGTGCCAGCAGGATGACGGCCGCTAGCACAGATACGCAGTATTTT. As protein: CASRMTAASTDTQYF.

This chain connects TRBV11-2 to TRBJ2-1; tentatively, D is TRBD1 (5 bases). From germline, CDR1 is SGHAT and CDR2 FQNNGV. This CDR3 is built from 15 residues. V was clipped by 3 bases and J by 4 bases, with 13 bases between them. The CDR3 DNA follows: TGTGCCAGCAGCTTCAGGGCTCCACTGTACAATGAGCAGTTCTTC. It encodes CASSFRAPLYNEQFF. The whole variable domain, filled in from reference TRBV11-2 and TRBJ2-1, reads EAGVAQSPRYKIIEKRQSVAFWCNPISGHATLYWYQQILGQGPKLLIQFQNNGVVDDSQLPKDRFSAERLKGVDSTLKIQPAKLEDSAVYLCASSFRAPLYNEQFFGPGTRLTVL.